This T cell receptor (beta chain) was recorded in a study of blood T cells in healthy people across ages (dated by TCRdb to the mid-2010s). Regarding the research as a whole: Template switching captured roughly one uniquely barcoded TCR beta cDNA molecule per two T cells in model experiments. To avoid experimental bias, donors of different ages were distributed randomly across sequencing lanes. The donors were split into four age groups: young (average 16 years), middle-aged (39), aged (over 55) and long-lived (under 85). For two donors (one aged 18 to 30 and one aged 80 or older), the study analyzed two additional independent replicas of 1 million unique cDNA reads from the same blood draw. Using deep sequencing normalized with unique cDNA molecular identifiers, the study measured how TCR beta repertoire diversity changes with age. What the work shows at the level of the full study, not this receptor alone: Conclusive comparison of naive and antigen-experienced compartments was prevented by the profiling of bulk unsorted PBMCs. Observed TCR beta diversity per million T cells fell roughly linearly with age, and a significant reduction was already apparent by age roughly 40. Compared with the aged group, the long-lived group had more naive CD4+ T cells, fewer expanded clones and increased TCR diversity, suggesting age selection. Estimates of total diversity based on one million sequenced T cells were considered lower bounds and underestimates. Because the CMV infection status of the donors was unknown, age-related changes in expanded clonotypes may potentially have been confounded. A strong correlation was found between observed TCR beta diversity and the percentage of naive T cells measured by flow cytometry.

This clonotype has just a few counts. The antigen it binds to is not known. No quality values exist for individual bases; no much larger clone is one base distant. Systemically healthy Caucasian individuals from Russia, approximately 39 in total and aged about 6 to 95 years, were included as donors. Each donor gave about 11 milliliters of peripheral blood, drawn into EDTA-treated Vacutainer tubes. Ficoll-Paque density-gradient centrifugation was used to isolate PBMCs, with at least 6.5 million obtained per sample. Trizol reagent was used to extract total RNA from PBMCs, with at least 6 micrograms per sample. For every donor, flow cytometry on a PBMC aliquot measured the percentage of naive CD45RAhigh/CD27high T cells. Compared with germline, V lacks 8 bases and J lacks 0 bases; bases without a gene match: 18. Reading from cysteine to phenylalanine, the CDR3 counts 18 amino acids. CDR3 DNA only is kept here, 54 bases in frame from base 1. Sequences MDHEN (CDR1) and SYDVKM (CDR2) are obtained from the germline V gene.

The method was 5' RACE. Sequenced on an Illumina HiSeq 2500. The second PCR ran for about 6 to 11 cycles and used a J-beta primer mix along with a sample-barcoded 5' primer. A template-switch 5' adaptor carrying 12 random nucleotides introduced a unique molecular identifier onto each TCR beta cDNA molecule. Each sample yielded at least 2.5 million CDR3-containing paired-end reads. All of the RNA was converted into first-strand cDNA using the Mint cDNA synthesis kit, with a TRBC-specific oligonucleotide serving as the primer. After uracil-DNA glycosylase treatment, a first 18-cycle PCR used universal primers M1SS and BC2_uni_R on all cDNA. Under the source paper's analysis protocol: Each sample was normalized by randomly selecting 1 million high-quality reads, each carrying a distinct molecular identifier. Reads with shared molecular identifiers were discarded instead of being binned into consensus sequences. MiTCR, set to a Q25 quality threshold and the strictest error-elimination algorithm, was used for CDR3 identification, clonotype clustering and error correction. A nonparametric unseen species model with Euler transformation was used to estimate a lower bound on total TCR beta diversity. Starting from the raw public reads, TCRdb applied fastp trimming at Q25, assembled clones with MiXCR and retained in-frame beta chains. Rows matching on CDR3 protein sequence are summarized as one entry with the most common DNA and genes. What appears here as the V and J calls and clone size reflects TCRdb's work, not the paper's. This sample has about 780,000 distinct CDR3 sequences in its table, and roughly 46% of those were observed once. Approximately 18% of the sample is in the top ten clones.

This clonotype was obtained from an elderly man in good health. Input material: blood. Recombination joined TRBV28 with TRBJ2-7, with 8 bases in between that match TRBD2. CDR3 reads: CASYSPGPSGFSSYEQYF. The DNA reads TGTGCCAGCTATTCCCCCGGTCCTAGCGGGTTTAGCTCCTACGAGCAGTACTTC.